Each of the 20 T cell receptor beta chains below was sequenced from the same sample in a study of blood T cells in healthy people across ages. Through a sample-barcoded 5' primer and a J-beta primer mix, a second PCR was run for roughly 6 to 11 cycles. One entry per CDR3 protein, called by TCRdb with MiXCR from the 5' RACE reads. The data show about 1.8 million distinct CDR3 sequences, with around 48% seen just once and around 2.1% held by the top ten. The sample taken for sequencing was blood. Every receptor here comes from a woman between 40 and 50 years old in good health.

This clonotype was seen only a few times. The CDR3 region has the DNA TGTGCCAGCAGCTCCGCAGGGATCTACGAGCAGTACTTC. This sequence encodes CASSSAGIYEQYF. The gene calls are TRBV6-2 or TRBV6-3 and TRBJ2-5; D might be TRBD1 (5 bases). The closer fit of TRBJ2-7 to the DNA end suggests the J call may be wrong. This CDR3 spans 13 amino acids. The germline V gene encodes CDR1 MNHEY and CDR2 SVGEGT.

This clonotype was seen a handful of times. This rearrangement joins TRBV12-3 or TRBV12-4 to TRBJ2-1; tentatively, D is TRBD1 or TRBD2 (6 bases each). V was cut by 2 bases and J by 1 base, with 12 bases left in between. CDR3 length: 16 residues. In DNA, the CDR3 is TGTGCCAGCAGTTTAAGGGGGGACCCATCCTACAATGAGCAGTTCTTC. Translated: CASSLRGDPSYNEQFF.

The CDR3 DNA follows: TGTGCCAGCAGCGATAGCGGGAGGACAGATACGCAGTATTTT. It codes for CASSDSGRTDTQYF. V and J are TRBV7-3 and TRBJ2-3, with 10 bases lining up with TRBD2. V lost 5 bases and J lost 3; bases outside the gene matches: 2. This CDR3 spans 14 amino acids. From germline, CDR1 is SGHTA and CDR2 FQGTGA.

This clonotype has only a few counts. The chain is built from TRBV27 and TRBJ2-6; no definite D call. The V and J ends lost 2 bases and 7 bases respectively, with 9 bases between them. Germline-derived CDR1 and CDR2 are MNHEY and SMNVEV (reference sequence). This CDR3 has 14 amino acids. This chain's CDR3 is CASSLIGQANVLTF. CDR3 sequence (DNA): TGTGCCAGCAGTTTAATTGGGCAAGCCAACGTCCTGACTTTC. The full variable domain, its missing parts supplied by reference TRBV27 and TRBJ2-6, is EAQVTQNPRYLITVTGKKLTVTCSQNMNHEYMSWYRQDPGLGLRQIYYSMNVEVTDKGDVPEGYKVSRKEKRNFPLILESPSPNQTSLYFCASSLIGQANVLTFGAGSRLTVL.

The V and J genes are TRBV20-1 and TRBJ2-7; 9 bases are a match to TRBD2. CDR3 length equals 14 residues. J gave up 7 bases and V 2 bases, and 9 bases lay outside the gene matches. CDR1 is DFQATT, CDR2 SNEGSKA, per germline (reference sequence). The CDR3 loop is CSARHSGGGGEQYF. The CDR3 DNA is TGCAGTGCTAGACATAGCGGGGGAGGGGGAGAGCAGTACTTC.

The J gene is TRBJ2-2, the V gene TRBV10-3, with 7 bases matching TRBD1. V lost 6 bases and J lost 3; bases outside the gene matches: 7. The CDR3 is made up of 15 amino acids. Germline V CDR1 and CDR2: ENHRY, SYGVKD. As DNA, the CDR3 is TGTGCCATCAGGCCAGGGGGTTCGGACACCGGGGAGCTGTTTTTT. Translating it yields CAIRPGGSDTGELFF.

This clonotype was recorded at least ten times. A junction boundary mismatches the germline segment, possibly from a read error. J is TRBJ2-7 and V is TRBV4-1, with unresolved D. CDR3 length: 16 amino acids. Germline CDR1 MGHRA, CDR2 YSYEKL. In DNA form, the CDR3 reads TGCGCCAGCAGCAAAGAGGCGCAGGCTGATTCCTACGAGCAGTACTTC. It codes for CASSKEAQADSYEQYF.

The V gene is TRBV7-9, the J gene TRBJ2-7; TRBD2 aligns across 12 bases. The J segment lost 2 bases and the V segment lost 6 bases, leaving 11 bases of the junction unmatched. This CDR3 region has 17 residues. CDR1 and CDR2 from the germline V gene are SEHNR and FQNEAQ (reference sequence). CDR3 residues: CASRDQSRLAGAYEQYF. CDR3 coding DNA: TGTGCCAGCAGAGATCAAAGCCGACTAGCGGGGGCCTACGAGCAGTACTTC.

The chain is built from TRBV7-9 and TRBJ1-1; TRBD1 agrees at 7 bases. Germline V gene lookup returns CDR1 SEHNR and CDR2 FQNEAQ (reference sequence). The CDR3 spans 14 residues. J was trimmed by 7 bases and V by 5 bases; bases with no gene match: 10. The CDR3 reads CASSARGAAVEAFF. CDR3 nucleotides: TGTGCCAGCAGCGCCAGGGGGGCGGCTGTTGAAGCTTTCTTT. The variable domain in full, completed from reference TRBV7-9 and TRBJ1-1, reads DTGVSQNPRHKITKRGQNVTFRCDPISEHNRLYWYRQTLGQGPEFLTYFQNEAQLEKSRLLSDRFSAERPKGSFSTLEIQRTEQGDSAMYLCASSARGAAVEAFFGQGTRLTVV.

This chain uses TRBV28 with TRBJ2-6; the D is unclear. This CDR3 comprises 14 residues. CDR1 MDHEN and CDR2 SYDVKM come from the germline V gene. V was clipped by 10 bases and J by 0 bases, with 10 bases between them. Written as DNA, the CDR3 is TGTGCCACCTATTCAAACTCTGGGGCCAACGTCCTGACTTTC. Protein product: CATYSNSGANVLTF.

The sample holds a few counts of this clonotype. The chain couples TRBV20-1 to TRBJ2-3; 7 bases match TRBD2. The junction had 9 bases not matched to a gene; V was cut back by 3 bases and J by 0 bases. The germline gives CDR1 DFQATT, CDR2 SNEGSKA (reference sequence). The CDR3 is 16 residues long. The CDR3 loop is CSARPLAGESTDTQYF. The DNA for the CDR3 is TGCAGTGCTAGGCCTTTGGCGGGGGAGAGCACAGATACGCAGTATTTT.

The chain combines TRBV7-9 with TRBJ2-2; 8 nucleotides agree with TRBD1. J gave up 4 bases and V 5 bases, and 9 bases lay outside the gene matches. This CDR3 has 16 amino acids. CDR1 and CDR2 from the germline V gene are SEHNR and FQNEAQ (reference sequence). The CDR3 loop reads CASSGDRGGGTGELFF. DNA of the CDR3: TGTGCCAGCAGCGGAGACAGGGGAGGTGGCACCGGGGAGCTGTTTTTT.

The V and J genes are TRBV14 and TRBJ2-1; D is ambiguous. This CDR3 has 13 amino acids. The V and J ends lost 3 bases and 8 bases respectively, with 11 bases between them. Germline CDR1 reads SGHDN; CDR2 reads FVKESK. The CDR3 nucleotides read TGTGCCAGCAGCCACGCCCTGCGAGATGAGCAGTTCTTC. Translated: CASSHALRDEQFF. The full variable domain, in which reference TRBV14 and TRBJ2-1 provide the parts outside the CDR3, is EAGVTQFPSHSVIEKGQTVTLRCDPISGHDNLYWYRRVMGKEIKFLLHFVKESKQDESGMPNNRFLAERTGGTYSTLKVQPAELEDSGVYFCASSHALRDEQFFGPGTRLTVL.

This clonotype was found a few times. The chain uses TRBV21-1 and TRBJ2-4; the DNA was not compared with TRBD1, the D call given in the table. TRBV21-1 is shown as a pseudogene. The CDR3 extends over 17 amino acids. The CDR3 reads CASSKGSPGQRALEQYF. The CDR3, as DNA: TGTGCCAGCAGCAAAGGATCTCCGGGACAGAGAGCTTTGGAGCAGTACTTC.

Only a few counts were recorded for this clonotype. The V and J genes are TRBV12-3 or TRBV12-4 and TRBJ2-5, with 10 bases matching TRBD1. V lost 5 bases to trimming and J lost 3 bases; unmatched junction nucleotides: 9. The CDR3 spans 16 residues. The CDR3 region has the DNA TGTGCCAGCAGTCAACTGGGACAGGGGACCGAAGAGACCCAGTACTTC. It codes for CASSQLGQGTEETQYF.

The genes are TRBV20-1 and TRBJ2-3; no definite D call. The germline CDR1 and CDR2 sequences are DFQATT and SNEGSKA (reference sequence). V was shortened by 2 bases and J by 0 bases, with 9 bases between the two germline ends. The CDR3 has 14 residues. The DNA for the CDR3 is TGCAGTGCTAGAACGCCAACTAGCACAGATACGCAGTATTTT. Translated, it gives CSARTPTSTDTQYF.

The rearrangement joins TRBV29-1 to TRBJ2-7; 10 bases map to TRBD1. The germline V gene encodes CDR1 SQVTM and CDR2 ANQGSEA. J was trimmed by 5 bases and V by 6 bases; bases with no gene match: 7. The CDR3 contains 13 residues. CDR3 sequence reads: CSVTTGGLNEQYF. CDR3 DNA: TGCAGCGTAACGACAGGGGGCCTGAACGAGCAGTACTTC.

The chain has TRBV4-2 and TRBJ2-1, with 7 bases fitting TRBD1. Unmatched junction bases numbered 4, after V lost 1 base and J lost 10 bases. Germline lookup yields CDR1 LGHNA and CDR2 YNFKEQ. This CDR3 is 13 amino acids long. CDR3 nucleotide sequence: TGTGCCAGCAGCCAAGGACAGGGCTGGGAGCAGTTCTTC. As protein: CASSQGQGWEQFF.

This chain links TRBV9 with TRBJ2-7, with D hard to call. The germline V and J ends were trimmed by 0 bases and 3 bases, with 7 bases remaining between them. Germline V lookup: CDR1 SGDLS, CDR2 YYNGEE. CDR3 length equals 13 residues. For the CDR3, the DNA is TGTGCCAGCAGCGTAGGACATATCTACGAGCAGTACTTC. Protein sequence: CASSVGHIYEQYF. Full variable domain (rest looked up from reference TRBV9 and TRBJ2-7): DSGVTQTPKHLITATGQRVTLRCSPRSGDLSVYWYQQSLDQGLQFLIQYYNGEERAKGNILERFSAQQFPDLHSELNLSSLELGDSALYFCASSVGHIYEQYFGPGTRLTVT.

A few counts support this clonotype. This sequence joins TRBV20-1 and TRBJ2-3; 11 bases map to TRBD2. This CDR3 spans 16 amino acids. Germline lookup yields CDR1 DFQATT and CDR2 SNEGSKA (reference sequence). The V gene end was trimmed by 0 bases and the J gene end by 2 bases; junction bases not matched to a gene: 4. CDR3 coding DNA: TGCAGTGCTAGAGAACCTAGCGGGGGGAACACAGATACGCAGTATTTT. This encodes CSAREPSGGNTDTQYF.